Shown below are 15 T cell receptor beta chains from a single sample sequenced in a study of post-analysis software for immune sequencing data. General study results and limits: There were four or five TRBV segments more frequent in patients than controls, and TRBV5-6, TRBV5-1 and TRBV20-1 were among them.

Incorporated into the TCR beta cDNA libraries were unique molecular identifiers, which served to reduce PCR and sequencing biases. TCRdb fed the PCR reads into MiXCR, producing one record per CDR3 protein. The sample lists a few hundred thousand distinct CDR3 sequences, roughly 45% occurring once. These receptors' targets are unknown. Sequenced material: blood. The origin of the receptors is a girl aged 5 to 17 with multiple sclerosis.

The chain links TRBV11-3 to TRBJ1-5; D ambiguous. Germline V gene sequence: CDR1 SGHNT, CDR2 YENEEA. This CDR3 has 12 amino acids. With 7 bases removed from V and 0 bases from J, the gap between germline ends came to 4 bases. For the CDR3, the DNA is TGTGCCAGCATGCATAGCAATCAGCCCCAGCATTTT. This gives the protein CASMHSNQPQHF. Complete variable domain (other parts from reference TRBV11-3 and TRBJ1-5): EAGVVQSPRYKIIEKKQPVAFWCNPISGHNTLYWYLQNLGQGPELLIRYENEEAVDDSQLPKDRFSAERLKGVDSTLKIQPAELGDSAVYLCASMHSNQPQHFGDGTRLSIL.

The chain recombines TRBV10-3 with TRBJ2-3, with D tentatively TRBD1 or TRBD2 (5 bases each). In germline, CDR1 is ENHRY, CDR2 SYGVKD. V dropped 4 bases and J dropped 2 bases, with 13 bases sitting between them. CDR3 length: 15 amino acids. The CDR3 here is CAISAGAGPTDTQYF. DNA for the CDR3: TGTGCCATCAGTGCCGGGGCAGGGCCCACAGATACGCAGTATTTT.

J is TRBJ2-1 and V is TRBV20-1, with D hard to call. The CDR3 consists of 14 residues. V was trimmed by 4 bases and J by 6 bases, leaving 16 bases between them. Germline V lookup: CDR1 DFQATT, CDR2 SNEGSKA (reference sequence). The CDR3 region is CSATHYTRSNEQFF. The CDR3 DNA reads TGCAGTGCTACTCACTATACCCGCTCCAATGAGCAGTTCTTC.

The gene calls are TRBV29-1 and TRBJ1-2, with D unresolved. The CDR3 covers 11 residues. The V gene lost 8 bases and the J gene lost 8 bases, with 15 bases spanning the gap. Germline CDR1 and CDR2: SQVTM and ANQGSEA. CDR3 DNA sequence: TGCAGCATCGAAAGGCGCGGAGGCTACACCTTC. The encoded protein is CSIERRGGYTF.

J is TRBJ2-3 and V is TRBV4-2, with TRBD1 matching over 7 bases. Per the germline V gene, CDR1 is LGHNA and CDR2 is YNFKEQ. V trimming: 1 base; J trimming: 0 bases; junction bases outside the gene matches: 7. This CDR3 is built from 17 residues. CDR3 residues: CASSQGTGRGSTDTQYF. CDR3 in DNA: TGTGCCAGCAGCCAAGGGACAGGCAGGGGGAGCACAGATACGCAGTATTTT.

This clonotype has only a few counts. The chain joins TRBV20-1 to TRBJ2-1, with a possible D match to TRBD2 (5 bases). CDR3 size: 14 residues. Germline V gives CDR1 DFQATT, CDR2 SNEGSKA (reference sequence). V lost 4 bases, J lost 6 bases, and 16 bases lay in between. The CDR3 DNA sequence: TGCAGTGCTACTGGGGAGAGGTTGGCCAATGAGCAGTTCTTC. As protein: CSATGERLANEQFF.

This clonotype was seen a few times. The V and J genes are TRBV7-2 and TRBJ1-1; D remains unclear. The CDR3 sequence is 12 residues long. Germline-derived CDR1 and CDR2 are SGHTA and FQGNSA. V was clipped by 3 bases and J by 6 bases, with 8 bases between them. CDR3 nucleotide sequence: TGTGCCAGCAGCTTGGGGTGGGCTGAAGCTTTCTTT. Its protein is CASSLGWAEAFF.

The J gene is TRBJ2-3, the V gene TRBV4-1, with TRBD2 matching 8 bases. Trimming cost V 1 base and J 2 bases; bases outside gene matches: 14. The CDR3 runs 19 residues. Per germline, CDR1 MGHRA and CDR2 YSYEKL. The CDR3 DNA follows: TGCGCCAGCAGCCAAGGATTCGCGGGAGGAGTATCCTACACAGATACGCAGTATTTT. Protein: CASSQGFAGGVSYTDTQYF.

Only a few counts were recorded for this clonotype. The chain carries TRBV6-2 or TRBV6-3 and TRBJ2-7, with TRBD1 as a possible D gene (5 bases). The CDR3 consists of 17 residues. The V gene's germline CDR1 is MNHEY and CDR2 SVGEGT. V was trimmed by 2 bases and J by 4 bases, leaving 21 bases between them. The DNA for the CDR3 is TGTGCCAGCAGTTACGCGATAGGGGCCATTATACAATACGAGCAGTACTTC. Translation: CASSYAIGAIIQYEQYF.

Worth noting for this clonotype: Sequence at one end of the junction differs from germline and may be a read error. V and J are TRBV30 and TRBJ2-7; 10 nucleotides align to TRBD1. Germline V gene lookup returns CDR1 GTSNPN and CDR2 SVGIG (reference sequence). The CDR3 spans 14 residues. The CDR3 spells CAWGPGQGSYGQYF. For the CDR3, the DNA is TGTGCCTGGGGACCGGGACAGGGGTCCTACGGGCAGTACTTC.

This clonotype came up a few times. The chain employs TRBV10-3 and TRBJ2-7, with D perhaps TRBD2 (5 bases). V was clipped by 6 bases and J by 6 bases, with 12 bases between them. CDR1 ENHRY and CDR2 SYGVKD come from the germline V gene. This CDR3 spans 12 amino acids. DNA for the CDR3: TGTGCCATCAGGGCCGAGGGCTCCGAGCAGTACTTC. Residues: CAIRAEGSEQYF.

This clonotype has just a few counts. V gene TRBV28 combines with J gene TRBJ2-7; D call uncertain. The last part of the DNA fits TRBJ2-5 better; the J call may be wrong. The germline V gene encodes CDR1 MDHEN and CDR2 SYDVKM. The CDR3 is made up of 11 amino acids. CDR3 in DNA: TGTGCCAGCAGACTAAAGGAGACCCAGTACTTC. Encoded protein: CASRLKETQYF.

This clonotype has just a few counts. This chain links TRBV3-1 with TRBJ2-7; no clear D. The CDR3 is 13 residues long. Germline CDR1 LGHDT, CDR2 YNNKEL (reference sequence). Trimming removed 0 bases from V and 3 bases from J, with 6 bases in between. In DNA form, the CDR3 reads TGTGCCAGCAGCCAAGACAGGTACTACGAGCAGTACTTC. It translates to CASSQDRYYEQYF.

This chain links TRBV28 with TRBJ2-1; the match to TRBD2 covers 12 bases. Germline V gene sequence: CDR1 MDHEN, CDR2 SYDVKM. Trimming at V came to 7 bases and at J to 2 bases, leaving 3 bases not matched to a gene. The CDR3 extends over 15 amino acids. CDR3 protein: CASTLAGGPYNEQFF. The CDR3 nucleotides are TGTGCCAGCACCCTAGCGGGAGGGCCCTACAATGAGCAGTTCTTC.

Remarks on this clonotype: The CDR3 ends on some other residue instead of the conserved phenylalanine or tryptophan, so this is likely a read error. The genes are TRBV20-1 and TRBJ1-1; D remains ambiguous. There are 13 residues in the CDR3. The germline V and J ends were trimmed by 3 bases and 0 bases, with 8 bases remaining between them. Germline CDR1 is DFQATT and CDR2 is SNEGSKA (reference sequence). In DNA form, the CDR3 reads TGCAGTGCTAGCCCAGATATGAACACTGAAGCTTTCGTT. This sequence encodes CSASPDMNTEAFV.